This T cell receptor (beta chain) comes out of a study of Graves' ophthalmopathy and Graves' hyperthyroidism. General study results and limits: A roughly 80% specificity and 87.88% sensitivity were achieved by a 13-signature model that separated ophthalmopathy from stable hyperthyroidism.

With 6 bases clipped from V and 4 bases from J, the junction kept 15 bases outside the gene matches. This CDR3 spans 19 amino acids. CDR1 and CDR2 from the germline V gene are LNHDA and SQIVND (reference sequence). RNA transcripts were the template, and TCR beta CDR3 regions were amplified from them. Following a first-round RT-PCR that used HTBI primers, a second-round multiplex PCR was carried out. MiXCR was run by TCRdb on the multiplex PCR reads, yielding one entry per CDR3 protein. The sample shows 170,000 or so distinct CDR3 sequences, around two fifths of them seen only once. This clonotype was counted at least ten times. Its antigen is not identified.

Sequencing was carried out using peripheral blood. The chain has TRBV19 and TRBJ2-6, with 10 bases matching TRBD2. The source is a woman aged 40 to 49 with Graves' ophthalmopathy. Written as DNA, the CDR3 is TGTGCCAGTAGATCCCCGGGACTAGCGATAGGCTCGGGGGCCAACGTCCTGACTTTC. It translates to CASRSPGLAIGSGANVLTF. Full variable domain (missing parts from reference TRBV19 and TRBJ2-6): DGGITQSPKYLFRKEGQNVTLSCEQNLNHDAMYWYRQDPGQGLRLIYYSQIVNDFQKGDIAEGYSVSREKKESFPLTVTSAQKNPTAFYLCASRSPGLAIGSGANVLTFGAGSRLTVL.